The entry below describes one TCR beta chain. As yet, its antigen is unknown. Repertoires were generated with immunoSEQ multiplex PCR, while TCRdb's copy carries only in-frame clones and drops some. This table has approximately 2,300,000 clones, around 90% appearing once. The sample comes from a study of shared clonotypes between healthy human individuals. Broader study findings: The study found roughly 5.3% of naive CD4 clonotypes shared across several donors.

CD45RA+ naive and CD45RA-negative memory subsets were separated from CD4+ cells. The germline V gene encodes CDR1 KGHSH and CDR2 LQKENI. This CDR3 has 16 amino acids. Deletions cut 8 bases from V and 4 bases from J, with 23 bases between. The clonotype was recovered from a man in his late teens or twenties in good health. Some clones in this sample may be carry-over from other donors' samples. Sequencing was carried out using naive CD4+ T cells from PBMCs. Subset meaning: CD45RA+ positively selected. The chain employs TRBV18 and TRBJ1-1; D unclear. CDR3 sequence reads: CASPPNTHPWGTEAFF. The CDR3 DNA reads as TGTGCCAGCCCGCCTAATACTCACCCTTGGGGCACTGAAGCTTTCTTT.